The clone carrying this T cell receptor (beta chain) has just a few counts. Its antigen is still unknown. These data belong to a study of shared clonotypes between healthy human individuals. Study-wide context: Donors had three CD4 naive, three CD4 memory, two CD8 naive and one CD8 memory plate apiece.

Study outcomes and limitations: Clonotype sharing among the donors was expected to vary with sequencing depth.

Some clones are missing from TCRdb's copy, which holds only in-frame ones; the method was immunoSEQ multiplex PCR. The table includes 1.5 million to 2.5 million clones, around 96% detected once. CDR1 LNHNV and CDR2 YYDKDF come from the germline V gene (reference sequence). V lost 1 base, J lost 7 bases, and 14 bases lay in between. The CDR3 is 15 residues long. Only CD45RO-negative cells positively selected for CCR7 counted as naive CD8 cells, so terminally differentiated effector memory CD45RA+ cells were excluded. Sequencing was carried out using naive CD8+ T cells sorted from blood. The receptor was derived from a man aged 18 to 30 in good health. The V gene is TRBV15, the J gene TRBJ1-5, with a tentative D call TRBD1 (6 bases). As DNA, the CDR3 is TGTGCCACCAGCAGAGGAGGGGGGGCCTGGCAGCCCCAGCATTTT. Its translation: CATSRGGGAWQPQHF. The entire variable domain, with the rest obtained from reference TRBV15 and TRBJ1-5, is as follows: DAMVIQNPRYQVTQFGKPVTLSCSQTLNHNVMYWYQQKSSQAPKLLFHYYDKDFNNEADTPDNFQSRRPNTSFCFLDIRSPGLGDTAMYLCATSRGGGAWQPQHFGDGTRLSIL.